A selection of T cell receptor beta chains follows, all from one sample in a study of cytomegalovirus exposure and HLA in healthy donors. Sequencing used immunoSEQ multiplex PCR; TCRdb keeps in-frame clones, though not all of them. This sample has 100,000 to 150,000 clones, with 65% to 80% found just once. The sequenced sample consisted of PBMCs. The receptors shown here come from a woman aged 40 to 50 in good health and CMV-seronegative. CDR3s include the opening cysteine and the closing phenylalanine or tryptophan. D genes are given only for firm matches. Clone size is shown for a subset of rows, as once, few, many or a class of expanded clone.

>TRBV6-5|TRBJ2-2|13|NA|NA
TGTGCCAGCAGCTGGAGCGGAACCGGGGAGCTGTTTTTT
CASSWSGTGELFF
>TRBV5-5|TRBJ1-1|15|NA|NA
TGTGCCAGCAGCTTGGGGCACAGCATGAACACTGAAGCTTTCTTT
CASSLGHSMNTEAFF
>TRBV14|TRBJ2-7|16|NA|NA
TGTGCCAGCAGCGGAGGCGGAGGACCTTTCCCCTACGAGCAGTACTTC
CASSGGGGPFPYEQYF
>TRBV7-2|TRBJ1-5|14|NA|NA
TGTGCCAGCAGTCCGGACAGTAGCAATCAGCCCCAGCATTTT
CASSPDSSNQPQHF
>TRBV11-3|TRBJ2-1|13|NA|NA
TGTGCCAGCAGCTCCCGGGGGTACAATGAGCAGTTCTTC
CASSSRGYNEQFF
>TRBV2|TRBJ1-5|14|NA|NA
TGTGCCAGCAGTGACAGATCTAGCAATCAGCCCCAGCATTTT
CASSDRSSNQPQHF
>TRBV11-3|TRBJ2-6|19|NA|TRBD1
TGTGCCAGCAGCCCGGGACAGGGGGTTCATTCCTCAGGGGCCAACGTCCTGACTTTC
CASSPGQGVHSSGANVLTF
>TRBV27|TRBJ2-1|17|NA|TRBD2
TGTGCCAGCAGACTCCGACTAGCGGGAAGGTTCTACAATGAGCAGTTCTTC
CASRLRLAGRFYNEQFF
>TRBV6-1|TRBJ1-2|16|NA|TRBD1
TGTGCCAGCAGTGAGACGACAGGGGGGGGCATCTATGGCTACACCTTC
CASSETTGGGIYGYTF
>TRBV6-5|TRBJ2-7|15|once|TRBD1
TGTGCCAGCAGTAACGGACAGGGTGCTGGGTACGAGCAGTACTTC
CASSNGQGAGYEQYF
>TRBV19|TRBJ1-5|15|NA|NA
TGTGCCAGTAGTATTCTCGGGGTCAAGGCTCAGCCCCAGCATTTT
CASSILGVKAQPQHF
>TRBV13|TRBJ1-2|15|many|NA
TGTGCCAGCAGCTTAGGGGGGGCGTCTAGCTATGGCTACACCTTC
CASSLGGASSYGYTF
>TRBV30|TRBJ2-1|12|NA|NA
TGTGCCTGGAAAAACACTAACAATGAGCAGTTCTTC
CAWKNTNNEQFF
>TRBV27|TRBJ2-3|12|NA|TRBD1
TGTGCCAGCAGGGACAGGACAGATACGCAGTATTTT
CASRDRTDTQYF